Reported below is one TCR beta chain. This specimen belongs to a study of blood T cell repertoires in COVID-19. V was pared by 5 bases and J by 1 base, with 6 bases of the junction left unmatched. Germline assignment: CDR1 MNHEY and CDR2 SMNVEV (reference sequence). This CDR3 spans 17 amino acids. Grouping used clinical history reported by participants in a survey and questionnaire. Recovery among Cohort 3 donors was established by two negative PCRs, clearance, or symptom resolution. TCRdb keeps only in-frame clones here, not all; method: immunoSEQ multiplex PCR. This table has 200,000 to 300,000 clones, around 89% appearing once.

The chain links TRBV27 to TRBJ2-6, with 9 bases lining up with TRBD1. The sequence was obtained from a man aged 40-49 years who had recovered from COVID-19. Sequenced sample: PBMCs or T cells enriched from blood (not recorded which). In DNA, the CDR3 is TGTGCCAGCAGTGGAGGACAGGGGAGATCTGGGGCCAACGTCCTGACTTTC. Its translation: CASSGGQGRSGANVLTF. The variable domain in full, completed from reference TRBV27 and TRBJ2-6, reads EAQVTQNPRYLITVTGKKLTVTCSQNMNHEYMSWYRQDPGLGLRQIYYSMNVEVTDKGDVPEGYKVSRKEKRNFPLILESPSPNQTSLYFCASSGGQGRSGANVLTFGAGSRLTVL.